The sequence of this T cell receptor (beta chain) was determined in a study of OX40 agonist ivuxolimab in advanced cancers. Overall study context: Patient treatment consisted of intravenous ivuxolimab administration every 2 weeks at 0.01 to 10 mg/kg.

There are 16 residues in the CDR3. Trimming stripped 5 bases from V and 6 bases from J, with 20 bases between. Germline CDR1 is SEHNR and CDR2 is FQNEAQ (reference sequence). This table comes from immunoSEQ multiplex PCR, and its TCRdb copy is limited to in-frame clones, with some not included. Of roughly 80,000 clones in the sample, just under 90% are singletons; the top ten hold approximately 2.4%. This chain links TRBV7-9 with TRBJ2-1; D is perhaps TRBD1 or TRBD2 (5 bases each). The source is an adult with an advanced solid tumor such as melanoma, head and neck, liver or kidney cancer. The source material was CD4+ or CD8+ T cells sorted from blood, sampled in a trial of the OX40 agonist ivuxolimab. The CDR3 protein is CASSPPGTRTRNEQFF. CDR3 bases: TGTGCCAGCAGCCCCCCCGGGACCAGAACACGCAATGAGCAGTTCTTC.